This TCR beta chain was retrieved from a study of Graves' ophthalmopathy and Graves' hyperthyroidism. Study background: No treatment had been given when peripheral blood was collected at initial diagnosis.

Patients were diagnosed from clinical symptoms, serum thyroxine, TRAb, thyroid ultrasound and orbital computed tomography. CDR3 regions of TCR beta were amplified from RNA transcripts. First-round RT-PCR used HTBI primers; second-round multiplex PCR followed. In TCRdb, the multiplex PCR reads were re-called with MiXCR into one record per CDR3 protein. The repertoire consists of roughly 500,000 distinct CDR3 sequences, with approximately 14% occurring once and the leading ten covering 9.5% to 10%. This clonotype was observed at least ten times. The V gene lost 0 bases and the J gene lost 1 base, with 16 bases spanning the gap. Germline V CDR1 and CDR2: GTSNPN, SVGIG (reference sequence). The CDR3 sequence is 17 residues long.

The V call is TRBV30, the J call TRBJ2-4, with D possibly being TRBD2 (7 bases). This TCR came from a woman aged 25 to 39 with Graves' ophthalmopathy. Input material: blood. CDR3 protein: CAWSVLGGRGAKNIQYF. Here the CDR3 DNA reads TGTGCCTGGAGTGTACTCGGGGGGAGGGGGGCCAAAAACATTCAGTACTTC.